The rows below give T cell receptor beta chains drawn from one sample of a study of blood T cell repertoires in COVID-19. Data came from immunoSEQ multiplex PCR; TCRdb stores just in-frame clones and leaves some out. The sample consists of over 400,000 clones, less than 90% of them appearing once. Sequencing input: PBMCs or T cells enriched from blood (not recorded which). The receptors were gathered from an older woman who had recovered from COVID-19. CDR3s include the opening cysteine and the closing phenylalanine or tryptophan. A D gene is named only where the DNA matches it firmly. The size of a clone is reported for some rows only, either as once, few or many, or as a class for expanded clones.

j_gene	abundance	v_gene	d_gene	CDR3aa	CDR3nt
TRBJ1-2	.	TRBV4-1	.	CASSLSPGVDYGYTF	TGCGCCAGCAGCCTCAGTCCGGGGGTCGACTATGGCTACACCTTC
TRBJ2-3	once	TRBV5-1	.	CASSFLGGADTQYF	TGCGCCAGCAGCTTTCTAGGGGGAGCAGATACGCAGTATTTT
TRBJ1-2	.	TRBV19	.	CASGYISANYGYTF	TGTGCCAGTGGCTACATCAGCGCTAACTATGGCTACACCTTC
TRBJ1-2	.	TRBV6-6	TRBD1	CASRPGTANYGYTF	TGTGCCAGCAGACCAGGGACAGCTAATTATGGCTACACCTTC
TRBJ1-5	.	TRBV28	.	CASMDRQPQHF	TGTGCCAGCATGGACAGACAGCCCCAGCATTTT
TRBJ2-2	.	TRBV20-1	.	CSASQGANTGELFF	TGCAGTGCTAGTCAAGGGGCGAACACCGGGGAGCTGTTTTTT
TRBJ1-1	once	TRBV11-2	.	CASSLGGGSTEAFF	TGTGCCAGCAGCTTAGGTGGAGGAAGCACTGAAGCTTTCTTT
TRBJ1-4	.	TRBV7-8	TRBD1	CASSGRTGANEKLFF	TGTGCCAGCAGCGGGAGGACAGGGGCTAATGAAAAACTGTTTTTT
TRBJ1-3	.	TRBV18	TRBD1	CASSPPIQGAKGNTIYF	TGTGCCAGCTCACCACCCATACAGGGGGCGAAGGGAAACACCATATATTTT
TRBJ2-2	.	TRBV6-5	.	CASSRVTGELFF	TGTGCCAGCAGCAGGGTCACCGGGGAGCTGTTTTTT
TRBJ1-4	.	TRBV19	.	CASSISGIGEKLFF	TGTGCCAGTAGTATTTCAGGGATTGGCGAAAAACTGTTTTTT
TRBJ1-1	.	TRBV12-5	.	CASGLSQGGTEAFF	TGTGCTAGTGGTTTGTCTCAGGGAGGCACTGAAGCTTTCTTT
TRBJ1-1	.	TRBV19	.	CASSKMGLLTARMNTEAFF	TGTGCCAGTAGCAAAATGGGACTTCTTACGGCCAGAATGAACACTGAAGCTTTCTTT
TRBJ1-1	.	TRBV29-1	TRBD1	CSVGPGQKAFF	TGCAGCGTTGGACCGGGACAGAAAGCTTTCTTT
TRBJ1-4	.	TRBV21-1	.	CASSKYPTRSNEKLFF	TGTGCCAGCAGCAAATACCCTACCAGGTCAAATGAAAAACTGTTTTTT